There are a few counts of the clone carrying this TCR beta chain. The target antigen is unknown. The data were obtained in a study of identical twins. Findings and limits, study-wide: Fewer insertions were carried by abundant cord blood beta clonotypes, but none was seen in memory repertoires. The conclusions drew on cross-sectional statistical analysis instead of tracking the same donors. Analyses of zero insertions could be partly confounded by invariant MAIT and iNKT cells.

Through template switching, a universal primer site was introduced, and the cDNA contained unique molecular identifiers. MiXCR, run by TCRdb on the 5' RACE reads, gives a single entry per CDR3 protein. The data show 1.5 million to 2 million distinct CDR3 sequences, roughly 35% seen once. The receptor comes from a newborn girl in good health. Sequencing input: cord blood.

The CDR3 DNA follows: TGCAGTGCCAAAAGACAGGGTGTCGGGAACTATGGCTACACCTTC. Translating gives CSAKRQGVGNYGYTF. The rearrangement links TRBV20-1 to TRBJ1-2, with 7 bases fitting TRBD1. The CDR3 runs 15 residues. V was pared by 6 bases and J by 2 bases, with 12 bases of the junction left unmatched. Germline lookup yields CDR1 DFQATT and CDR2 SNEGSKA (reference sequence).